The next 24 T cell receptor beta chains were all read from a single sample in a study of early T cells in non-severe SARS-CoV-2 infection. TCRdb ran MiXCR on the 5' RACE reads and lists one entry per CDR3 protein. The repertoire holds over 85,000 distinct CDR3 sequences, with around 17% as singletons. The material sequenced was whole blood. These TCRs come from an adult who was a healthcare worker with PCR-confirmed SARS-CoV-2 infection or an uninfected control (not recorded which).

This clonotype has a handful of counts. The J gene is TRBJ1-1, the V gene TRBV5-1; D might be TRBD1 (5 bases). The V gene's germline CDR1 is SGHRS and CDR2 YFSETQ. Trimming cost V 4 bases and J 5 bases, with 15 bases left between them. The CDR3 runs to 14 residues. The CDR3 is CASSLGGFGTEAFF. The CDR3 bases are TGCGCCAGCAGCCTGGGGGGATTCGGAACTGAAGCTTTCTTT. Together with reference TRBV5-1 and TRBJ1-1, the CDR3 gives the full variable domain: KAGVTQTPRYLIKTRGQQVTLSCSPISGHRSVSWYQQTPGQGLQFLFEYFSETQRNKGNFPGRFSGRQFSNSRSEMNVSTLELGDSALYLCASSLGGFGTEAFFGQGTRLTVV.

This chain joins TRBV7-2 and TRBJ2-7; 10 bases align to TRBD1. CDR3 size: 15 residues. Germline loops: CDR1 SGHTA, CDR2 FQGNSA. V shed 5 bases, J shed 2 bases, and the junction held 6 bases outside the gene matches. The CDR3 region has the DNA TGTGCCAGCAGCGTCCGACAGGGGGCCCCCTACGAGCAGTACTTC. Encoded protein: CASSVRQGAPYEQYF.

The V call is TRBV6-1, the J call TRBJ1-5; the D gene is possibly TRBD1 (5 bases). CDR3 length: 15 residues. Trimming stripped 6 bases from V and 4 bases from J, with 16 bases between. Germline values: CDR1 MNHNS, CDR2 SASEGT. The CDR3 DNA follows: TGTGCCAGCAGCCCTAGATTGAGGGGAAATCAGCCCCAGCATTTT. This codes for CASSPRLRGNQPQHF.

The sample holds a few counts of this clonotype. The chain has TRBV20-1 and TRBJ1-5; no firm D call. V lost 0 bases, J lost 0 bases, and 9 bases lay in between. The CDR3 loop spans 15 amino acids. Germline values: CDR1 DFQATT, CDR2 SNEGSKA (reference sequence). This chain's CDR3 is CSARERASSNQPQHF. Here the CDR3 DNA reads TGCAGTGCTAGAGAAAGGGCCAGTAGCAATCAGCCCCAGCATTTT.

The J gene is TRBJ2-7, the V gene TRBV6-2 or TRBV6-3; TRBD2 agrees at 7 bases. This CDR3 has 15 residues. V lost 6 bases and J lost 4; bases outside the gene matches: 12. Germline lookup yields CDR1 MNHEY and CDR2 SVGEGT. CDR3 loop: CASRTLRGGPYEQYF. The CDR3 nucleotides read TGTGCCAGCAGGACATTACGGGGAGGGCCTTACGAGCAGTACTTC.

J is TRBJ1-1 and V is TRBV29-1, with 7 positions matching TRBD1. V gave up 4 bases and J gave up 3 bases; unmatched junction bases: 5. The CDR3 extends over 13 amino acids. Germline values: CDR1 SQVTM, CDR2 ANQGSEA. The CDR3, as DNA: TGCAGCGTTGGGGGGACAGAGGACACTGAAGCTTTCTTT. Protein product: CSVGGTEDTEAFF.

This chain links TRBV5-1 with TRBJ1-1; no clear D gene. Trimming left V 1 base short and J 5 bases short, with 15 bases between. This CDR3 spans 15 amino acids. The germline V gene encodes CDR1 SGHRS and CDR2 YFSETQ. The CDR3 reads CASSLIGRRVTEAFF. The CDR3, as DNA: TGCGCCAGCAGCTTGATCGGCAGGCGGGTGACTGAAGCTTTCTTT.

This clonotype has only a few counts. The genes are TRBV29-1 and TRBJ1-2; the match to TRBD1 covers 8 bases. The CDR3 is 13 residues long. Germline assignment: CDR1 SQVTM and CDR2 ANQGSEA. Trimming cost V 0 bases and J 8 bases; bases outside gene matches: 5. CDR3: CSVEDTTGDGYTF. CDR3 in DNA: TGCAGCGTTGAAGATACGACAGGGGACGGCTACACCTTC.

There are many counts of this clonotype. V usage is TRBV6-1 and J usage is TRBJ2-4, with D possibly being TRBD2 (6 bases). CDR1 MNHNS and CDR2 SASEGT come from the germline V gene. Between the trimmed V and J ends, which lost 2 bases and 1 base, there was a span of 9 bases. This CDR3 has 15 amino acids. The DNA of the CDR3 is TGTGCCAGCAGTGAACTAGGAGGGGCCAAAAACATTCAGTACTTC. It encodes CASSELGGAKNIQYF.

This clonotype was recorded once. The rearrangement joins TRBV11-2 to TRBJ2-3; 7 bases map to TRBD2. V lost 5 bases to trimming and J lost 0 bases; unmatched junction nucleotides: 8. The CDR3 is made up of 16 amino acids. Germline V CDR1 and CDR2: SGHAT, FQNNGV. The CDR3 is CASSQANSGSTDTQYF. Here the CDR3 DNA reads TGTGCCAGCAGCCAAGCGAATAGCGGGAGCACAGATACGCAGTATTTT.

This clonotype was counted ten times or more. The gene calls are TRBV7-8 and TRBJ1-2; TRBD1 matches 7 bases. The CDR3 is 12 amino acids. With 4 bases clipped from V and 7 bases from J, the junction kept 3 bases outside the gene matches. CDR1 is SGHVS and CDR2 is FQNEAQ in the germline V gene. The CDR3 DNA follows: TGTGCCAGCAGCTCCAGGGGGACTGGCTACACCTTC. Amino acid sequence: CASSSRGTGYTF. The full variable domain, its missing parts supplied by reference TRBV7-8 and TRBJ1-2, is GAGVSQSPRYKVAKRGQDVALRCDPISGHVSLFWYQQALGQGPEFLTYFQNEAQLDKSGLPSDRFFAERPEGSVSTLKIQRTQQEDSAVYLCASSSRGTGYTFGSGTRLTVV.

This clonotype showed up many times. The chain recombines TRBV27 with TRBJ1-3, with D perhaps TRBD1 (5 bases). CDR3 length: 16 amino acids. CDR1 is MNHEY, CDR2 SMNVEV, per germline (reference sequence). Trimming pared 8 bases from V and 0 bases from J, leaving 17 bases between. In DNA form, the CDR3 reads TGTGCCAGCGGATCCGTCGCAGGGCCCTCTGGAAACACCATATATTTT. It encodes CASGSVAGPSGNTIYF.

The chain employs TRBV2 and TRBJ1-4; a possible D gene is TRBD1 (5 bases). Trimming removed 6 bases at V and 3 bases at J, with 11 bases between. The CDR3 covers 14 residues. CDR1 is SNHLY, CDR2 FYNNEI, per germline. The CDR3 nucleotides read TGTGCCAGCAGCGCTGACAGTGCTAATGAAAAACTGTTTTTT. Its translation: CASSADSANEKLFF.

This clonotype was seen repeatedly, ten times or more. The V gene is TRBV28, the J gene TRBJ2-2; D ambiguous. Trimming left V 6 bases short and J 0 bases short, with 2 bases between. Germline CDR1 reads MDHEN; CDR2 reads SYDVKM. This CDR3 comprises 12 residues. CDR3 in DNA: TGTGCCAGCAGCACGAACACCGGGGAGCTGTTTTTT. Amino acids: CASSTNTGELFF.

The chain combines TRBV6-2 or TRBV6-3 with TRBJ1-5, with 10 bases lining up with TRBD1. The CDR3 extends over 15 amino acids. The germline V gene encodes CDR1 MNHEY and CDR2 SVGEGT. Unmatched junction bases numbered 7, after V lost 4 bases and J lost 7 bases. CDR3 DNA sequence: TGTGCCAGCAGTTCCCGGGACAGGGGATGGCAGCCCCAGCATTTT. It encodes CASSSRDRGWQPQHF.

The V call is TRBV10-3, the J call TRBJ1-2; D not resolved. This CDR3 has 13 amino acids. From germline, CDR1 is ENHRY and CDR2 SYGVKD. The germline V and J ends were trimmed by 4 bases and 4 bases, with 10 bases remaining between them. The CDR3, as DNA: TGTGCCATCAGTGCAGGAGAGGGCTATGGCTACACCTTC. It encodes CAISAGEGYGYTF.

The V and J genes are TRBV20-1 and TRBJ1-5, with D maybe TRBD1 (6 bases). V lost 4 bases and J 7 bases, leaving 14 bases between the germline ends. The CDR3 sequence is 13 residues long. The germline V gene encodes CDR1 DFQATT and CDR2 SNEGSKA (reference sequence). As DNA, the CDR3 is TGCAGTGCTACTCCTCAGGGGAAACAGCCCCAGCATTTT. Encoded protein: CSATPQGKQPQHF.

V and J are TRBV12-3 or TRBV12-4 and TRBJ2-3; 11 nucleotides line up with TRBD2. The CDR3 sequence is 15 residues long. V lost 8 bases to trimming and J lost 2 bases; unmatched junction nucleotides: 6. The chain's CDR3 is CASPPLAGDTDTQYF. The CDR3 DNA is TGTGCCAGCCCCCCACTAGCGGGAGACACAGATACGCAGTATTTT.

This clonotype has only a few counts. This rearrangement joins TRBV7-9 to TRBJ2-1; D might be TRBD2 (6 bases). Germline lookup yields CDR1 SEHNR and CDR2 FQNEAQ (reference sequence). V was cut by 5 bases and J by 6 bases, with 23 bases left in between. This CDR3 spans 17 amino acids. As DNA, the CDR3 is TGTGCCAGCAGCCTCCTCCTGGGGGGTAGGTCTGGCAATGAGCAGTTCTTC. Its translation: CASSLLLGGRSGNEQFF.

The chain has TRBV7-8 and TRBJ2-7; D call uncertain. Trimming left V 4 bases short and J 4 bases short, with 11 bases between. The germline CDR1 and CDR2 sequences are SGHVS and FQNEAQ. The CDR3 sequence is 13 residues long. DNA for the CDR3: TGTGCCAGCAGCTCCCAACAGCTTTACGAGCAGTACTTC. It codes for CASSSQQLYEQYF. Full variable domain (remainder filled in from reference TRBV7-8 and TRBJ2-7): GAGVSQSPRYKVAKRGQDVALRCDPISGHVSLFWYQQALGQGPEFLTYFQNEAQLDKSGLPSDRFFAERPEGSVSTLKIQRTQQEDSAVYLCASSSQQLYEQYFGPGTRLTVT.

The gene calls are TRBV4-3 and TRBJ2-7; a weak D match, TRBD1 (6 bases). V was trimmed by 3 bases and J by 8 bases, leaving 14 bases between them. Germline values: CDR1 LGHNA, CDR2 YSLEER. The CDR3 sequence is 13 residues long. As DNA, the CDR3 is TGCGCCAGCAGCCATCTCCGGGACATTAAGCAGTACTTC. Encoded protein: CASSHLRDIKQYF.

The V call is TRBV11-2, the J call TRBJ2-3, with 7 bases that match TRBD1. The J segment lost 1 base and the V segment lost 1 base, leaving 5 bases of the junction unmatched. Per germline, CDR1 SGHAT and CDR2 FQNNGV. The CDR3 totals 16 residues. CDR3 in amino acids: CASSLADRARTDTQYF. The CDR3 coding sequence is TGTGCCAGCAGCTTAGCCGACAGGGCCCGCACAGATACGCAGTATTTT.

This clonotype appeared a few times. This rearrangement joins TRBV20-1 to TRBJ2-4; TRBD2 might be the D (6 bases). This CDR3 is built from 17 residues. V was cut by 3 bases and J by 0 bases, with 18 bases left in between. Germline V CDR1 and CDR2: DFQATT, SNEGSKA (reference sequence). The CDR3 here is CSARAASVTLAKNIQYF. As DNA, the CDR3 is TGCAGTGCTAGGGCGGCTAGCGTGACCCTAGCCAAAAACATTCAGTACTTC.

The CDR3 bases are TGCAGCGGGACGAGGACTAGCGGTCTATACAATGAGCAGTTCTTC. It yields the protein CSGTRTSGLYNEQFF. The chain has TRBV29-1 and TRBJ2-1, with 10 bases lining up with TRBD2. This CDR3 is built from 15 residues. Germline CDR1 and CDR2: SQVTM and ANQGSEA. V was clipped by 7 bases and J by 4 bases; unmatched bases: 10.